This T cell receptor beta chain was sequenced during a study of control samples from healthy donors and cancer patients (dated by TCRdb to about 2020). The CDR3 covers 13 residues, taking in both the cysteine and the phenylalanine. The retained sequence is limited to the CDR3, 39 bases, with the frame set at the first base. V is reduced by 1 base and J by 7 bases, leaving a spacing of 5 bases between them. CDR1 and CDR2 were assigned from the germline V gene as MDHEN and SYDVKM. Library prep was done by the immunoSEQ multiplex PCR assay. TCRdb limited this immuneACCESS table to in-frame rearrangements with V and J called. A share of clones is missing; checked studies link under half to unresolved V genes, and the rest is unexplained. The sample profile shows about 53,000 clones; approximately 90% of them were found once. Over 11% of the sample is held by the ten biggest clonotypes. Worth noting for this clone: There is no known antigen for this receptor. Base qualities are not provided; no much larger clone lies one nucleotide away.

This sequence was found in a man in his 60s with head and neck cancer. The material sequenced was PBMCs. Here the chain combines TRBV28 and TRBJ1-6; no D segment can be confidently identified. The CDR3 protein is CASSLYRNSPLHF. Read as DNA, the sequence is TGTGCCAGCAGTTTATATCGAAATTCACCCCTCCACTTT.